The T cell receptor (beta chain) described here comes from a study of blood T cell repertoires in COVID-19. Study-level information: Material from acute and convalescent COVID-19 was sourced from the United States, Italy and Spain. The cDNA or gDNA used as material had been derived from T cells, B-cell-depleted T cells, or PBMCs.

V lost 0 bases and J lost 6, with 6 bases in between. This CDR3 region has 12 residues. CDR1 is GTSNPN, CDR2 SVGIG, per germline (reference sequence). Original processing notes: Amplification of reference gene primers was used by the study to estimate nucleated cell counts. Assay: immunoSEQ multiplex PCR; the TCRdb copy retains only in-frame clones and omits some. That table supplies the V and J calls and clone size; D and trimming were determined from the DNA. The sample consists of more than 80,000 clones, roughly nine tenths of them appearing once. The J gene is TRBJ2-1, the V gene TRBV30; unclear D gene. This clonotype originated in a human donor with active COVID-19. The donor label of this sample is uncertain. Material for sequencing was peripheral blood. The CDR3 spells CAWSVLLNEQFF. For the CDR3, the DNA is TGTGCCTGGAGTGTATTACTCAATGAGCAGTTCTTC.